The 9 T cell receptor beta chains below all came from one sample that was sequenced in a study of blood T cell repertoires in COVID-19. Some clones are missing from TCRdb's copy, which holds only in-frame ones; the method was immunoSEQ multiplex PCR. The sample shows 50,000 to 65,000 clones, about four fifths of them seen only once. The sequencing input was peripheral blood. These receptors originate from a woman between 55 and 75 years old with acute or convalescent COVID-19.

This clone occurred once. The J gene is TRBJ2-1, the V gene TRBV6-6; D unclear. This CDR3 region has 14 residues. Germline-derived CDR1 and CDR2 are MNHNY and SVGAGI (reference sequence). V was cut by 0 bases and J by 5 bases, with 8 bases left in between. This CDR3 reads CASSYSLRNNEQFF. Here the CDR3 DNA reads TGTGCCAGCAGTTACTCCCTCAGGAACAATGAGCAGTTCTTC.

The rearrangement joins TRBV28 to TRBJ2-7; 9 nucleotides align to TRBD1. This CDR3 has 16 amino acids. The V and J ends lost 6 bases and 6 bases, in that order; junction bases with no gene match: 15. Germline V lookup: CDR1 MDHEN, CDR2 SYDVKM. CDR3 region: CASSRGMTGGSGEQYF. DNA of the CDR3: TGTGCCAGCAGCAGGGGAATGACAGGGGGGAGCGGCGAGCAGTACTTC.

This chain joins TRBV19 and TRBJ1-5; D not resolved. Germline CDR1 reads LNHDA; CDR2 reads SQIVND (reference sequence). Trimming pared 6 bases from V and 6 bases from J, leaving 6 bases between. The CDR3 loop spans 11 amino acids. The CDR3 sequence is CASSGGQPQHF. CDR3 sequence (DNA): TGTGCCAGTAGCGGAGGTCAGCCCCAGCATTTT.

The V call is TRBV12-3 or TRBV12-4, the J call TRBJ2-7, with 7 positions matching TRBD2. V gave up 2 bases and J gave up 4 bases; unmatched junction bases: 2. The CDR3 spans 13 residues. The CDR3 region has the DNA TGTGCCAGCAGTTTAAAGGGAGGGTACGAGCAGTACTTC. Translated, it gives CASSLKGGYEQYF.

The gene calls are TRBV28 and TRBJ2-2; 8 bases match TRBD2. The germline gives CDR1 MDHEN, CDR2 SYDVKM. Trimming removed 3 bases from V and 6 bases from J; junction bases left unmatched: 6. CDR3 size: 15 residues. In DNA form, the CDR3 reads TGTGCCAGCAGTTTGGCGGGGGGCTCGTCCGGGGAGCTGTTTTTT. It specifies CASSLAGGSSGELFF.

The chain employs TRBV14 and TRBJ2-7, with TRBD1 identical over 9 bases. The CDR3 extends over 18 amino acids. J lost 0 bases, V lost 1 base, and 10 bases had no gene match. The germline CDR1 and CDR2 sequences are SGHDN and FVKESK. The DNA of the CDR3 is TGTGCCAGCAGCCAAGGACTTGGTGGGACAGGGAGCTCCTACGAGCAGTACTTC. It encodes CASSQGLGGTGSSYEQYF.

This chain links TRBV5-1 with TRBJ2-1; D is ambiguous. The germline CDR1 and CDR2 sequences are SGHRS and YFSETQ. Trimming cost V 4 bases and J 0 bases, with 11 bases left between them. This CDR3 spans 15 amino acids. The chain's CDR3 is CASSLVDSSYNEQFF. In nucleotides, the CDR3 is TGCGCCAGCAGCCTTGTCGATAGCTCCTACAATGAGCAGTTCTTC.

V gene TRBV12-5 combines with J gene TRBJ2-2; a possible D gene is TRBD1 (7 bases). CDR1 and CDR2 (germline): LGHNT, FRNRAP. The V end lost 2 bases, the J end lost 4 bases, and 17 bases lay between the germline ends. This CDR3 region has 17 residues. CDR3 coding DNA: TGTGCTAGTGGTTTGTTTGGAGGGGGCGGAGGCACCGGGGAGCTGTTTTTT. The encoded protein is CASGLFGGGGGTGELFF.

The chain employs TRBV13 and TRBJ2-7; D gene uncertain. The V gene lost 2 bases and the J gene lost 2 bases, with 10 bases spanning the gap. The germline V gene encodes CDR1 PRHDT and CDR2 FYEKMQ (reference sequence). CDR3 length: 14 residues. CDR3 region: CASSLYSWTYEQYF. The DNA for the CDR3 is TGTGCCAGCAGCTTATACAGCTGGACCTACGAGCAGTACTTC.